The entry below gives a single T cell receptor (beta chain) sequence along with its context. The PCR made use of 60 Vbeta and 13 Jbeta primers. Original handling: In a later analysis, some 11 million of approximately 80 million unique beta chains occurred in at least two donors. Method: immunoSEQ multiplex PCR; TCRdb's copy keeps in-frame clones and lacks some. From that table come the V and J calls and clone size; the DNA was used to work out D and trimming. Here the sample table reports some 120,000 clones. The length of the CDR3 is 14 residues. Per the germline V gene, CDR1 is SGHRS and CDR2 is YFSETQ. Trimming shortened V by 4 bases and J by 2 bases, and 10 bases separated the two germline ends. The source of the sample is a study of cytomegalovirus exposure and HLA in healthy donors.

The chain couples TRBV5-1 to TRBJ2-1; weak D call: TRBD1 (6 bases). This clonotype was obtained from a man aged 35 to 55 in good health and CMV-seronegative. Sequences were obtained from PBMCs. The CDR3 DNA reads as TGCGCCAGCAGCGACAGGCTGACCTACAATGAGCAGTTCTTC. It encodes CASSDRLTYNEQFF.